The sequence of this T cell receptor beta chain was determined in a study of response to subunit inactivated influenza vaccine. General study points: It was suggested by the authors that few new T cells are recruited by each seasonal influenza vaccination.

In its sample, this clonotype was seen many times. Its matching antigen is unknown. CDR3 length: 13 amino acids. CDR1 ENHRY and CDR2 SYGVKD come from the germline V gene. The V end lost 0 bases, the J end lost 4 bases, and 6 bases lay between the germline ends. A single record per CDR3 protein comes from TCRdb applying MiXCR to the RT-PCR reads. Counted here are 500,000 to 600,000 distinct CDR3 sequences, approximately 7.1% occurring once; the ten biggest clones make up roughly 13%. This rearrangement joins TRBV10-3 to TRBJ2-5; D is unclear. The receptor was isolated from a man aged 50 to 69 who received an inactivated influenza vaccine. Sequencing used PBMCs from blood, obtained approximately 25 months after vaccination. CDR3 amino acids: CAISESPTETQYF. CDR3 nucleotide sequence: TGTGCCATCAGTGAGTCTCCGACAGAGACCCAGTACTTC.